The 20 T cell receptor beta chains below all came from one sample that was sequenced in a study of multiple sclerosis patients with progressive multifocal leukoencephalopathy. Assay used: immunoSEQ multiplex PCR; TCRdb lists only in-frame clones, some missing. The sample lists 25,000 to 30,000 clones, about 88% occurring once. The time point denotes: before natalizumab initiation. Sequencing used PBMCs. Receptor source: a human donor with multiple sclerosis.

The DNA of the CDR3 is TGTGCCAGCAGTTGGGGAGGGGGACTGGGAAACAATGAGCAGTTCTTC. As protein: CASSWGGGLGNNEQFF. The V call is TRBV6-5, the J call TRBJ2-1; TRBD2 is a possible D gene (7 bases). V was trimmed by 4 bases and J by 5 bases, leaving 18 bases between them. Germline-derived CDR1 and CDR2 are MNHEY and SVGAGI. CDR3 length equals 16 residues.

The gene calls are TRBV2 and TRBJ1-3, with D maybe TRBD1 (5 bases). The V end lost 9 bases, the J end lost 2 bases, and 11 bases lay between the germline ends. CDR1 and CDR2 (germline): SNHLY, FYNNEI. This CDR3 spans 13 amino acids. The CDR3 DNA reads TGTGCCAGGACTGGGGGTCCTGGAAACACCATATATTTT. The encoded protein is CARTGGPGNTIYF.

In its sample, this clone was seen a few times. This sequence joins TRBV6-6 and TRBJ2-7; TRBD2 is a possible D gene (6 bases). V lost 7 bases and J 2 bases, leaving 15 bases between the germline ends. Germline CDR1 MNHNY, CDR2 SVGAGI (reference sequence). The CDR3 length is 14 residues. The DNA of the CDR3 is TGTGCCAGCAATGCGGGCGGGGAGCCCTACGAGCAGTACTTC. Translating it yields CASNAGGEPYEQYF.

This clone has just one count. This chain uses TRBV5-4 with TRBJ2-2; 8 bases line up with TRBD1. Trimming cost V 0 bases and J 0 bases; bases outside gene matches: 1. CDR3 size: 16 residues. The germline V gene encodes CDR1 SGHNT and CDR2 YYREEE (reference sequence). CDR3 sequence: CASSLVGQANTGELFF. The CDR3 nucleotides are TGTGCCAGCAGCTTGGTGGGACAGGCGAACACCGGGGAGCTGTTTTTT.

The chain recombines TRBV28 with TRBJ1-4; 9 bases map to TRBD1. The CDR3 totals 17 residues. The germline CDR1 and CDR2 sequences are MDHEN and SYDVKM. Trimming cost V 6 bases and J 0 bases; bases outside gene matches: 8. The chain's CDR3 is CASRSPGQGPTNEKLFF. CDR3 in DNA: TGTGCCAGCAGGTCGCCGGGACAGGGACCAACTAATGAAAAACTGTTTTTT.

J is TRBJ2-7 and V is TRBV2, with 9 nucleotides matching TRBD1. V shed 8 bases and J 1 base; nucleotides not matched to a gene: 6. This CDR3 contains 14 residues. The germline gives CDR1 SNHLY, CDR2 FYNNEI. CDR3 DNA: TGTGCCAGCCAATGGGACAGGGTGTCCTACGAGCAGTACTTC. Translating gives CASQWDRVSYEQYF. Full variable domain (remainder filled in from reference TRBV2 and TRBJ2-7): EPEVTQTPSHQVTQMGQEVILRCVPISNHLYFYWYRQILGQKVEFLVSFYNNEISEKSEIFDDQFSVERPDGSNFTLKIRSTKLEDSAMYFCASQWDRVSYEQYFGPGTRLTVT.

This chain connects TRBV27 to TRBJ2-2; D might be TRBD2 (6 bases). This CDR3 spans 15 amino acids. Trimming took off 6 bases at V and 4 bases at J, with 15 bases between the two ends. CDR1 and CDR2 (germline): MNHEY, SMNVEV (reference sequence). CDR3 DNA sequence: TGTGCCAGCAGCATAAGGACTATTAGCACCGGGGAGCTGTTTTTT. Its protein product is CASSIRTISTGELFF.

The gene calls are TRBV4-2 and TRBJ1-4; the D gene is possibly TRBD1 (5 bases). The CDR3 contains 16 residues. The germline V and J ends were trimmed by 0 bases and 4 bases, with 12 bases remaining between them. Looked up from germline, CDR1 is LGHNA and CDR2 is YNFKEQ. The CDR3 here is CASSQDRSGFNEKLFF. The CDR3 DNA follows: TGTGCCAGCAGCCAAGATCGATCAGGGTTTAATGAAAAACTGTTTTTT.

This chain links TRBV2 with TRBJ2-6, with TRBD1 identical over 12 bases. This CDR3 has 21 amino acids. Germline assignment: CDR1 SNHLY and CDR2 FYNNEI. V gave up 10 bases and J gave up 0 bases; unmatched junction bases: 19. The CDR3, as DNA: TGTGCCATCAAAAAAAGTCGGGACAGGGGGCGGAGGGACTCTGGGGCCAACGTCCTGACTTTC. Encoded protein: CAIKKSRDRGRRDSGANVLTF.

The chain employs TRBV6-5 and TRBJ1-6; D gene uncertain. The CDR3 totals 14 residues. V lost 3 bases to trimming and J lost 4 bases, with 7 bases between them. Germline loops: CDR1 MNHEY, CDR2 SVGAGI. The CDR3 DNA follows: TGTGCCAGCAGTTATCAGACTTATAATTCACCCCTCCACTTT. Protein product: CASSYQTYNSPLHF.

CDR3 DNA: TGTGCCAGCAGCTTAGAAGCCAGCAAGCAGTACTTC. This sequence encodes CASSLEASKQYF. The chain has TRBV11-2 and TRBJ2-7; D remains ambiguous. Germline V gives CDR1 SGHAT, CDR2 FQNNGV. Trimming took 0 bases from V and 8 from J, leaving 8 bases between them. The CDR3 contains 12 residues. Complete variable domain (other parts from reference TRBV11-2 and TRBJ2-7): EAGVAQSPRYKIIEKRQSVAFWCNPISGHATLYWYQQILGQGPKLLIQFQNNGVVDDSQLPKDRFSAERLKGVDSTLKIQPAKLEDSAVYLCASSLEASKQYFGPGTRLTVT.

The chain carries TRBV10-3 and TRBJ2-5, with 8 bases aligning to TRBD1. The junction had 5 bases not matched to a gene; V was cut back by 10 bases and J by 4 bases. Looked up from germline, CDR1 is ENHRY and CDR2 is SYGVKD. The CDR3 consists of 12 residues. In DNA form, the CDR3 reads TGTGCCACCCGGACAGGGCCAGAGACCCAGTACTTC. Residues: CATRTGPETQYF.

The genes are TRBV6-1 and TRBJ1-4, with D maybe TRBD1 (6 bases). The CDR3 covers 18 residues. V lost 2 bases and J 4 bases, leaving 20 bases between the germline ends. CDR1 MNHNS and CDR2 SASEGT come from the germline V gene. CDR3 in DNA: TGTGCCAGCAGTGAATATCCCCCCCAGGGGACAAGTAATGAAAAACTGTTTTTT. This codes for CASSEYPPQGTSNEKLFF.

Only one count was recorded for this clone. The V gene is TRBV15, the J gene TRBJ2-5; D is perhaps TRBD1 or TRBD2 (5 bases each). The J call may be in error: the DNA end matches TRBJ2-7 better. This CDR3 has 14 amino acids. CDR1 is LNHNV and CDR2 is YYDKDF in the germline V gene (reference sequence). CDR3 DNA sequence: TGTGCCACCAGCCCCACTTACGGGGCTTACGAGCAGTACTTC. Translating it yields CATSPTYGAYEQYF.

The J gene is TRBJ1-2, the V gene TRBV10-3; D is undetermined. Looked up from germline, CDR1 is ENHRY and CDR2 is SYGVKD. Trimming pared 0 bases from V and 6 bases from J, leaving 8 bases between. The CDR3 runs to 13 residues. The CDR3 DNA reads TGTGCCATCAGTGAGTCGCAGGTACATGGCTACACCTTC. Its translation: CAISESQVHGYTF.

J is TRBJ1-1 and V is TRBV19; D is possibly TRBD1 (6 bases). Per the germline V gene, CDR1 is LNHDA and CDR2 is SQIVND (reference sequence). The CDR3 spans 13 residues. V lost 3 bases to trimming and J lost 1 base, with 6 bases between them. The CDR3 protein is CASSIRGNTEAFF. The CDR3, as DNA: TGTGCCAGTAGTATCAGGGGGAACACTGAAGCTTTCTTT.

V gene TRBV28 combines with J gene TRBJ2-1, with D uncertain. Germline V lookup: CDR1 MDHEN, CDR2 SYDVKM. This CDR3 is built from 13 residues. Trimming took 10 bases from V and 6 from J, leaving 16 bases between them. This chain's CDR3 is CATAVSSFNEQFF. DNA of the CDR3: TGTGCCACCGCGGTCTCGTCGTTCAATGAGCAGTTCTTC. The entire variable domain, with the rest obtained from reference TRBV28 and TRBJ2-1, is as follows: DVKVTQSSRYLVKRTGEKVFLECVQDMDHENMFWYRQDPGLGLRLIYFSYDVKMKEKGDIPEGYSVSREKKERFSLILESASTNQTSMYLCATAVSSFNEQFFGPGTRLTVL.

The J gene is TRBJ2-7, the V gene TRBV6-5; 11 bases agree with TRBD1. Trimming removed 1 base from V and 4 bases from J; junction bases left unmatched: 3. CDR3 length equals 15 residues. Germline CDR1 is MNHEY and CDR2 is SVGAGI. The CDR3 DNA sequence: TGTGCCAGCAGTTACTGGACAGGGGGCGCGTACGAGCAGTACTTC. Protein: CASSYWTGGAYEQYF.

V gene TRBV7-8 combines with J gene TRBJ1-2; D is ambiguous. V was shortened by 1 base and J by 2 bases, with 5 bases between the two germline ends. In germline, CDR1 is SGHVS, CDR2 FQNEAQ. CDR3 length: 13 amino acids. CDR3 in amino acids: CASSLGGNYGYTF. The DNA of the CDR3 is TGTGCCAGCAGCTTAGGGGGAAACTATGGCTACACCTTC.

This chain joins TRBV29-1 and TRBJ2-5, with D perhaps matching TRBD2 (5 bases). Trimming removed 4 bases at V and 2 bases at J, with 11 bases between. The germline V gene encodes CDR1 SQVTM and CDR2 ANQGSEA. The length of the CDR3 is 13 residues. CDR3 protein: CSVGPGVQETQYF. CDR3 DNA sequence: TGCAGCGTTGGCCCCGGGGTTCAAGAGACCCAGTACTTC.